This TCR beta chain was profiled in a study of T cells in localized non-small cell lung cancer. Study-level points and caveats: Higher blood T cell density went with longer overall survival. T cell clonality was highest in uninvolved adjacent lung, above tumor. Detection in adjacent lung was observed for a median 57 of the top 100 tumor clones.

This table comes from immunoSEQ multiplex PCR, and its TCRdb copy is limited to in-frame clones, with some not included. The sample contains 25,000 to 30,000 clones, 92% of which appear only once. Concerning this clone: Its antigen remains unidentified.

The germline V and J ends were trimmed by 3 bases and 7 bases, with 19 bases remaining between them. The CDR3 length is 16 residues. CDR1 is SGHNT, CDR2 YYREEE, per germline (reference sequence). Sequences were derived from peripheral blood mononuclear cells, sampled before any cancer treatment. The TCR was taken from a woman aged 35 to 75 with stage III lung adenocarcinoma. The chain has TRBV5-4 and TRBJ1-4, with D perhaps matching TRBD1 (5 bases). CDR3 in amino acids: CASSSGTAVGGEKLFF. In nucleotides, the CDR3 is TGTGCCAGCAGCTCCGGGACCGCCGTCGGGGGTGAAAAACTGTTTTTT.